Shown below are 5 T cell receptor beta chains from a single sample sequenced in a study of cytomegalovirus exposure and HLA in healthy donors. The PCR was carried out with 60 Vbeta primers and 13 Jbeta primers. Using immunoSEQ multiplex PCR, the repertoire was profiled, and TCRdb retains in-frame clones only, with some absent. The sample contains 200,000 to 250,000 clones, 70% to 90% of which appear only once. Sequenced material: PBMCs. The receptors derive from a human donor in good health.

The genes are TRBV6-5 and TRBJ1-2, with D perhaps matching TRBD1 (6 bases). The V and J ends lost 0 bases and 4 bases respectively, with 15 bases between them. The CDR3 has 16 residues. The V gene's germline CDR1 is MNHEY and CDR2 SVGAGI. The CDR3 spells CASSYSSGDVGYGYTF. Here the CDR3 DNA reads TGTGCCAGCAGTTACTCTTCAGGGGACGTAGGCTATGGCTACACCTTC.

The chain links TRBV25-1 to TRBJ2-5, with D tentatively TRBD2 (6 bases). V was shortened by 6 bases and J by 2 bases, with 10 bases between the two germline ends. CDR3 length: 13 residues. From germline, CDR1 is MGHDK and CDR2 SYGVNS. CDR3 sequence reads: CASRRGNQETQYF. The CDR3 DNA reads TGTGCCAGCAGGCGGGGAAATCAAGAGACCCAGTACTTC.

Written as DNA, the CDR3 is TGTGCCACCAGCAGAGATCCGGGGAAAGGCTACACCTTC. Its protein product is CATSRDPGKGYTF. The chain links TRBV15 to TRBJ1-2; D is unresolved. The CDR3 runs 13 residues. V shed 0 bases and J shed 8 bases, with 10 bases lying between them. CDR1 and CDR2 (germline): LNHNV, YYDKDF (reference sequence).

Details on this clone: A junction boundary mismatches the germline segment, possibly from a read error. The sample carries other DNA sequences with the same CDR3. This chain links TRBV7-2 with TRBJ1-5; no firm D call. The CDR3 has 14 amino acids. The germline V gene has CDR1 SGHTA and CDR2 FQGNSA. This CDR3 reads CASSPELGNQPQHF. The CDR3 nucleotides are TGCGCCAGCAGCCCCGAGTTAGGCAATCAGCCCCAGCATTTT.

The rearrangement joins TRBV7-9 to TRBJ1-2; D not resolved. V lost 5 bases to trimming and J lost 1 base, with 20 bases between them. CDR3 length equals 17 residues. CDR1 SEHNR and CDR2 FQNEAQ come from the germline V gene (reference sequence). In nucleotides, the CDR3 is TGTGCCAGCAGCCCCCCAGTCCTGCAGATCGATAACTATGGCTACACCTTC. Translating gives CASSPPVLQIDNYGYTF.